This T cell receptor beta chain was profiled in a study of T cells in Graves' hyperthyroidism and ophthalmopathy. CDR1 and CDR2 from the germline V gene are SGHTA and FQGNSA. V lost 5 bases, J lost 0 bases, and 11 bases lay in between. The CDR3 has 15 amino acids. This clonotype was counted at least ten times. RNA transcripts gave rise to amplified TCR beta CDR3 regions. A set of HTBI primers served as the primers for a first-round RT-PCR of the TCR CDR3. MiXCR, run by TCRdb on the multiplex PCR reads, gives a single entry per CDR3 protein. The data hold hundreds of thousands of distinct CDR3 sequences, with more than 14% observed a single time.

V is TRBV7-2 and J is TRBJ1-5, with D unresolved. The sequenced sample consisted of blood. This clonotype originated in a woman aged 45-65 years with Graves' ophthalmopathy. CDR3 in amino acids: CASSLTDYSNQPQHF. CDR3 coding DNA: TGTGCCAGCAGCCTTACAGATTATAGCAATCAGCCCCAGCATTTT.